Each of the 21 T cell receptor beta chains below was sequenced from the same sample in a study of cytomegalovirus exposure and HLA in healthy donors. Use of 60 Vbeta and 13 Jbeta primers characterized the PCR. Generated by immunoSEQ multiplex PCR, the TCRdb table keeps only in-frame clones and is missing some. The table records approximately 150,000 clones, under 85% of them present only once. Sequencing was done on a sample of PBMCs. The receptors were sampled from a woman under 30 in good health and CMV-seropositive.

This rearrangement joins TRBV27 to TRBJ2-4; TRBD2 matches 10 bases. With V trimmed by 5 bases and J by 8 bases, 9 bases remained unmatched. The CDR3 runs to 15 residues. Germline lookup yields CDR1 MNHEY and CDR2 SMNVEV (reference sequence). This chain's CDR3 is CASSLQRGGGDIQYF. In DNA form, the CDR3 reads TGTGCCAGCAGTCTCCAGCGGGGGGGAGGGGACATTCAGTACTTC.

V gene TRBV18 combines with J gene TRBJ2-7, with 7 bases that match TRBD2. V was clipped by 0 bases and J by 3 bases; unmatched bases: 5. Per germline, CDR1 KGHSH and CDR2 LQKENI. CDR3 length equals 15 residues. For the CDR3, the DNA is TGTGCCAGCTCACCACCGGGCGGGGGTGGCTACGAGCAGTACTTC. Its protein is CASSPPGGGGYEQYF.

CDR3 in DNA: TGTGCCAGCTCACTACCTTCACAGGGGTCTTCACCCCTCCACTTT. Its protein product is CASSLPSQGSSPLHF. The V gene is TRBV18, the J gene TRBJ1-6; 7 bases match TRBD1. The CDR3 sequence is 15 residues long. J was trimmed by 9 bases and V by 4 bases; bases with no gene match: 9. Germline CDR1 KGHSH, CDR2 LQKENI.

This chain uses TRBV5-5 with TRBJ1-3, with TRBD1 matching 9 bases. There are 18 residues in the CDR3. Trimming removed 1 base from V and 2 bases from J; junction bases left unmatched: 10. The germline V gene has CDR1 SGHKS and CDR2 YYEKEE (reference sequence). The CDR3 spells CASSLFPPGQGPGNTIYF. The CDR3, as DNA: TGTGCCAGCAGCTTGTTTCCACCGGGACAGGGCCCTGGAAACACCATATATTTT.

The rearrangement joins TRBV4-1 to TRBJ2-7; D perhaps matches TRBD2 (6 bases). V gave up 3 bases and J gave up 4 bases, with 10 bases separating them. The CDR3 consists of 13 residues. The V gene's germline CDR1 is MGHRA and CDR2 YSYEKL. CDR3 sequence reads: CASSHLSGYEQYF. The CDR3 nucleotides are TGCGCCAGCAGCCATCTTAGCGGATACGAGCAGTACTTC.

The chain links TRBV10-3 to TRBJ2-7, with a weak D call TRBD1 (5 bases). The CDR3 has 13 residues. Trimming took off 6 bases at V and 6 bases at J, with 15 bases between the two ends. Germline V lookup: CDR1 ENHRY, CDR2 SYGVKD. CDR3 sequence: CAIRGPGQSEQYF. The CDR3 nucleotides read TGTGCCATCAGGGGGCCAGGCCAGAGCGAGCAGTACTTC.

The chain is built from TRBV6-1 and TRBJ1-2; D may be TRBD1 (5 bases). The CDR3 totals 15 residues. The germline V gene encodes CDR1 MNHNS and CDR2 SASEGT. V was clipped by 7 bases and J by 6 bases, with 21 bases between them. CDR3 in amino acids: CASTDLWTRLNGYTF. CDR3 sequence (DNA): TGTGCCAGCACCGATCTATGGACACGATTAAATGGCTACACCTTC.

The gene calls are TRBV28 and TRBJ1-3, with a tentative D call TRBD1 (5 bases). Germline CDR1 and CDR2: MDHEN and SYDVKM. V lost 5 bases, J lost 4 bases, and 21 bases lay in between. The CDR3 is 17 residues long. CDR3 coding DNA: TGTGCCAGCAGTCCCCTAATCAGGCAGGGATCCGGAAACACCATATATTTT. Protein product: CASSPLIRQGSGNTIYF.

The chain links TRBV7-2 to TRBJ2-3, with a tentative D call TRBD2 (7 bases). This CDR3 has 16 amino acids. V was pared by 3 bases and J by 2 bases, with 15 bases between. In germline, CDR1 is SGHTA, CDR2 FQGNSA. This CDR3 reads CASSFLVGGLTDTQYF. CDR3 coding DNA: TGTGCCAGCAGCTTCCTGGTGGGGGGGCTCACAGATACGCAGTATTTT.

This rearrangement joins TRBV19 to TRBJ1-3; possibly TRBD1 for D (6 bases). V was shortened by 3 bases and J by 6 bases, with 15 bases between the two germline ends. Germline CDR1 LNHDA, CDR2 SQIVND (reference sequence). The CDR3 length is 15 residues. The CDR3 nucleotides are TGTGCCAGTAGTATCGTCGACAGGAATACAAACACCATATATTTT. It yields the protein CASSIVDRNTNTIYF.

V is TRBV30 and J is TRBJ2-7; perhaps TRBD1 as D (5 bases). The germline V gene has CDR1 GTSNPN and CDR2 SVGIG (reference sequence). The V end was cut by 1 base, the J end by 4 bases, with 14 bases between. The length of the CDR3 is 14 residues. CDR3 in amino acids: CAWSGKGYWYEQYF. The CDR3 DNA reads as TGTGCCTGGAGTGGAAAGGGGTATTGGTACGAGCAGTACTTC.

The chain employs TRBV29-1 and TRBJ1-1; D unclear. Trimming took 7 bases from V and 6 from J, leaving 18 bases between them. Germline lookup yields CDR1 SQVTM and CDR2 ANQGSEA. The CDR3 is 13 residues long. The CDR3 here is CSGAYPAGAEAFF. In DNA, the CDR3 is TGCAGCGGGGCCTACCCTGCGGGAGCTGAAGCTTTCTTT.

This clone appeared a single time. The chain has TRBV15 and TRBJ2-1, with 10 bases aligning to TRBD2. The J segment lost 0 bases and the V segment lost 3 bases, leaving 8 bases of the junction unmatched. CDR3 size: 18 residues. The germline V gene has CDR1 LNHNV and CDR2 YYDKDF (reference sequence). The CDR3, as DNA: TGTGCCACCAGCAGGGGGAGTAGCGGGGGGCGCTCCTACAATGAGCAGTTCTTC. It yields the protein CATSRGSSGGRSYNEQFF.

This clone was counted a few times. This chain connects TRBV9 to TRBJ1-6; D gene uncertain. Germline CDR1 SGDLS, CDR2 YYNGEE. V was pared by 0 bases and J by 6 bases, with 10 bases between. CDR3 length: 15 residues. The CDR3 loop reads CASSVDYLRNSPLHF. As DNA, the CDR3 is TGTGCCAGCAGCGTAGATTATCTCCGTAATTCACCCCTCCACTTT.

This chain connects TRBV7-2 to TRBJ2-5; the D gene is possibly TRBD1 (5 bases). Germline assignment: CDR1 SGHTA and CDR2 FQGNSA. Trimming cost V 0 bases and J 5 bases, with 16 bases left between them. The CDR3 extends over 16 amino acids. The CDR3 here is CASSLAQFSGLETQYF. CDR3 DNA sequence: TGTGCCAGCAGCTTAGCGCAGTTTTCAGGGCTGGAGACCCAGTACTTC.

The rearrangement links TRBV20-1 to TRBJ1-2; D is ambiguous. The CDR3 loop spans 11 amino acids. The V gene lost 1 base and the J gene lost 5 bases, with 5 bases spanning the gap. Germline values: CDR1 DFQATT, CDR2 SNEGSKA (reference sequence). DNA of the CDR3: TGCAGTGCTAGAGTCCTATATGGCTACACCTTC. This sequence encodes CSARVLYGYTF.

The chain has TRBV13 and TRBJ2-7, with D possibly matching TRBD2 (6 bases). V lost 5 bases, J lost 4 bases, and 12 bases lay in between. The CDR3 is 13 amino acids. The V gene's germline CDR1 is PRHDT and CDR2 FYEKMQ (reference sequence). The CDR3 protein is CASSLRGGYEQYF. DNA of the CDR3: TGTGCCAGCAGCCTGAGGGGAGGATACGAGCAGTACTTC.

This clone came up once. This rearrangement joins TRBV7-9 to TRBJ1-3; the D gene is possibly TRBD1 (5 bases). V was cut by 5 bases and J by 0 bases, with 14 bases left in between. The CDR3 is 16 residues long. Germline CDR1 SEHNR, CDR2 FQNEAQ (reference sequence). CDR3 amino acids: CASSRPDSHSGNTIYF. CDR3 DNA: TGTGCCAGCAGCCGCCCCGACAGTCACTCTGGAAACACCATATATTTT.

The chain joins TRBV2 to TRBJ2-5, with 12 nucleotides matching TRBD1. The J call could be wrong; TRBJ2-7 is a better fit for the DNA end. The CDR3 contains 17 residues. Germline values: CDR1 SNHLY, CDR2 FYNNEI. The CDR3 reads CASSGLTRDRGRHEQYF. CDR3 nucleotides: TGTGCCAGCAGCGGATTAACTAGGGACAGGGGGCGGCACGAGCAGTACTTC.

The chain is built from TRBV7-9 and TRBJ1-2, with 9 bases lining up with TRBD1. This CDR3 comprises 15 residues. Per the germline V gene, CDR1 is SEHNR and CDR2 is FQNEAQ (reference sequence). The V segment lost 4 bases and the J segment 1 base; nucleotides outside the gene matches: 4. The CDR3 loop reads CASSSWTGDNYGYTF. CDR3 nucleotide sequence: TGTGCCAGCAGCTCCTGGACAGGGGATAACTATGGCTACACCTTC.

V and J are TRBV2 and TRBJ1-5; weak D call: TRBD1 (5 bases). Trimming removed 6 bases at V and 9 bases at J, with 21 bases between. The length of the CDR3 is 15 residues. The germline V gene has CDR1 SNHLY and CDR2 FYNNEI. CDR3 coding DNA: TGTGCCAGCAGCCCCAGCGGGACGGCGGGATGGCCCCAGCATTTT. Translation gives CASSPSGTAGWPQHF.